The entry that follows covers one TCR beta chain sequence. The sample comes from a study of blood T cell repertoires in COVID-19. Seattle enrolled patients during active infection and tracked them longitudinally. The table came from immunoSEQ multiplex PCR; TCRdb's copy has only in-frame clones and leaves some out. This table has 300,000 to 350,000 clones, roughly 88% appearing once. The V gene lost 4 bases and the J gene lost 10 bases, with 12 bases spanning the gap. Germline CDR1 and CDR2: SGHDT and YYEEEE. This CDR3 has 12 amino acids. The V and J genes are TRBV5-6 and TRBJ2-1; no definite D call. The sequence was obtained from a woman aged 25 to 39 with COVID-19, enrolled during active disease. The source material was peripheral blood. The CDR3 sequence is CASSMTLDEQFF. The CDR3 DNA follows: TGTGCCAGCAGCATGACACTCGACGAGCAGTTCTTC.